This T cell receptor (beta chain) was sequenced for a study of T cell responses to AZD1222 COVID-19 vaccine. Broader study findings: Among the donors, most were white British and more were female, and clonal diversity was possibly underestimated. Epitopes outside B.1.351 and B.1.1.7 mutated regions reportedly drew nearly half of spike TCRs. Across the whole spike, CD4 TCRs peaked at regions 160-218 and 743-854.

V was cut by 0 bases and J by 2 bases, with 8 bases left in between. Per the germline V gene, CDR1 is MNHNY and CDR2 is SVGAGI (reference sequence). The CDR3 consists of 14 residues. Profiling relied on immunoSEQ multiplex PCR, and the TCRdb table lists in-frame clones only, not all of them. Among around 150,000 clones, around 95% were seen once, and the ten largest hold 1.3%. Comment on this clone: No antigen is known for it.

The TCR was taken from an adult in good health. Material: peripheral blood, obtained on day 0 of AZD1222 vaccination. The chain links TRBV6-6 to TRBJ2-7; possibly TRBD1 or TRBD2 for D (5 bases each). The CDR3 DNA sequence: TGTGCCAGCAGTTACTCTGGGGGAACCTACGAGCAGTACGTC. Translated, it gives CASSYSGGTYEQYV.